This note documents a single TCR beta chain sequence. Antigen unknown. This sample was included in a study of cytomegalovirus exposure and HLA in healthy donors. Germline CDR1 SGHDN, CDR2 FVKESK. This CDR3 has 13 residues. J lost 4 bases, V lost 8 bases, and 7 bases had no gene match. PCR employed 60 Vbeta and 13 Jbeta primers. In the original analysis: In a later analysis, of around 83 million unique beta chains, around 11 million appeared in at least two donors. Assay: immunoSEQ multiplex PCR; the TCRdb copy retains only in-frame clones and omits some. V and J calls and clone size are those listed in that table; D and trimming were worked out from the DNA. The data contain 300,000 or so clones, roughly four fifths of them seen just once; the ten biggest clones take up about 2%. Study-wide findings and caveats: The authors enumerated 164 TCR beta chains as linked to cytomegalovirus.

V is TRBV14 and J is TRBJ1-2; 7 positions agree with TRBD1. The material sequenced was PBMCs. The sequence came from a woman between 40 and 55 years old in good health and CMV-seropositive. Here the CDR3 reads CASGFTGAYGYTF. As DNA, the CDR3 is TGTGCCAGCGGTTTTACAGGGGCCTATGGCTACACCTTC. The variable domain in full, with the rest retrieved from reference TRBV14 and TRBJ1-2, is EAGVTQFPSHSVIEKGQTVTLRCDPISGHDNLYWYRRVMGKEIKFLLHFVKESKQDESGMPNNRFLAERTGGTYSTLKVQPAELEDSGVYFCASGFTGAYGYTFGSGTRLTVV.